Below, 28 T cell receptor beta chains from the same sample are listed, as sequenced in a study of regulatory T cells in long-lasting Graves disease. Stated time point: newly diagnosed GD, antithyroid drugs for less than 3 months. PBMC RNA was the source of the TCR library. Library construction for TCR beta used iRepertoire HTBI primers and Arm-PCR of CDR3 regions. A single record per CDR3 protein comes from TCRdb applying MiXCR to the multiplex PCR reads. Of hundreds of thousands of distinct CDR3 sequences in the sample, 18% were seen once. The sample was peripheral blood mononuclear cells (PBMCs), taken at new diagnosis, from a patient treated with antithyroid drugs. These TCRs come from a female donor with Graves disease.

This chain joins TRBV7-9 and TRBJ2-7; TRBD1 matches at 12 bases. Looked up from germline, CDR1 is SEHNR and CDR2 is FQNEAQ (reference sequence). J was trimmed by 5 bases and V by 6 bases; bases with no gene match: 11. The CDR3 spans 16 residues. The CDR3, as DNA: TGTGCCAGCAGTTCGGGAATAGGGACAGGGGGCAACGAGCAGTACTTC. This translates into CASSSGIGTGGNEQYF.

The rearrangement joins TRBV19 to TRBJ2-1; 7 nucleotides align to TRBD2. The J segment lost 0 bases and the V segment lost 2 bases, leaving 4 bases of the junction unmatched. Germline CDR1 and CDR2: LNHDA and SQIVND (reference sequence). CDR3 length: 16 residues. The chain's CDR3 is CASSIRRESSYNEQFF. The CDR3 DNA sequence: TGTGCCAGTAGTATACGGCGGGAGAGCTCCTACAATGAGCAGTTCTTC.

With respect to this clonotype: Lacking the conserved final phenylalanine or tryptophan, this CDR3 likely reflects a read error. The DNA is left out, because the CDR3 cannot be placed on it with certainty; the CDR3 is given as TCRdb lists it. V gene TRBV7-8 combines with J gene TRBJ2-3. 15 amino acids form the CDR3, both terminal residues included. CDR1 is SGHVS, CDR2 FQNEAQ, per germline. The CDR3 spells CASSSDIPSTDTQYL.

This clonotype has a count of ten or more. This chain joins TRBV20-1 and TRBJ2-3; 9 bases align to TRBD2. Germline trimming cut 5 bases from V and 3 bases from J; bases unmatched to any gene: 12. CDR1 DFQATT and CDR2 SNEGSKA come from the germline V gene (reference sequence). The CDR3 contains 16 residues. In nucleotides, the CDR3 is TGCAGTGCTCGATCCTTAGCGGGAGAACAGACAGATACGCAGTATTTT. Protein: CSARSLAGEQTDTQYF.

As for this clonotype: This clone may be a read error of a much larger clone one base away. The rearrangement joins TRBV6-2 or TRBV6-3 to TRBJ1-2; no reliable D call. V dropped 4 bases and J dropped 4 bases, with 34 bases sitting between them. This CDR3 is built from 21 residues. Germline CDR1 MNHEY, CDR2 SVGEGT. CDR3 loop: CASSSPRAQPAWEPSLYGYTF. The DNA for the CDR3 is TGTGCCAGCAGTTCACCTCGGGCCCAACCTGCGTGGGAACCTTCCCTCTATGGCTACACCTTC.

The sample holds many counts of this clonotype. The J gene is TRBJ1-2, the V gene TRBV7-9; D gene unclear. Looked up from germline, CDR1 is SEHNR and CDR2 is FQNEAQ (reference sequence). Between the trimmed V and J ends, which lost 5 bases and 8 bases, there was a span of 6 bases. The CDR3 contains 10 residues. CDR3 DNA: TGTGCCAGCAGCCTGGGGGGCTACACCTTC. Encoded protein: CASSLGGYTF.

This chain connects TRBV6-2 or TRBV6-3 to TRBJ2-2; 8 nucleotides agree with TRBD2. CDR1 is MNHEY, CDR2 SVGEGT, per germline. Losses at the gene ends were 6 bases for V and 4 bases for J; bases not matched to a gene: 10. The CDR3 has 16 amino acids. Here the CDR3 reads CASSPAREGPTGELFF. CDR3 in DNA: TGTGCCAGCAGCCCCGCTCGGGAGGGTCCCACCGGGGAGCTGTTTTTT.

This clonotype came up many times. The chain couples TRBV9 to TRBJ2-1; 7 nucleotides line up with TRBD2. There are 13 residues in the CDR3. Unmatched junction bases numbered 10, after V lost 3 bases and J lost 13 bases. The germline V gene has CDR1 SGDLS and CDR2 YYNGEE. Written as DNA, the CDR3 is TGTGCCAGCAGCGAGACACTCGGGGGGTTCCAGTTCTTC. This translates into CASSETLGGFQFF.

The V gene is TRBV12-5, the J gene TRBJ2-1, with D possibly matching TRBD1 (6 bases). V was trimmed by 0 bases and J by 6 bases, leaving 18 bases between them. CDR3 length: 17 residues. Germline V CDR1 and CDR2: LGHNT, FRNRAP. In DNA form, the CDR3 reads TGTGCTAGTGGTTTGGTACTTCCGAGGGGGAGCGGCAATGAGCAGTTCTTC. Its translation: CASGLVLPRGSGNEQFF.

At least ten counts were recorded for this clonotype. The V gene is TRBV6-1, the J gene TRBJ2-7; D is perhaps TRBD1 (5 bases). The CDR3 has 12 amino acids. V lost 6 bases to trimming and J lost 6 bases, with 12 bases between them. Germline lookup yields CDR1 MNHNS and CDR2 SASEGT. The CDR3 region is CASSSTVGEQYF. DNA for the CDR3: TGTGCCAGCAGCTCGACAGTGGGCGAGCAGTACTTC.

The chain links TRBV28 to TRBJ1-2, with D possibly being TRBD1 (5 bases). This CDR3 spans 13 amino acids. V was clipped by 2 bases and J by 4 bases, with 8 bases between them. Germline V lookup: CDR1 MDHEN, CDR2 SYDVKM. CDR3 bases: TGTGCCAGCAGTTTACGGGGGGTCTATGGCTACACCTTC. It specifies CASSLRGVYGYTF.

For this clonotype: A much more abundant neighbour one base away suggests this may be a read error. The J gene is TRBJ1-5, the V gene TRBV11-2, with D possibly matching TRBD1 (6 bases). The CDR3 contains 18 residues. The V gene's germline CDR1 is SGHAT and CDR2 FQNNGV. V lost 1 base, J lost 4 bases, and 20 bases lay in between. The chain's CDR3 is CASSLAHRAPKFNQPQHF. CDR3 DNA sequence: TGTGCCAGCAGCTTAGCGCACAGGGCCCCTAAATTTAATCAGCCCCAGCATTTT.

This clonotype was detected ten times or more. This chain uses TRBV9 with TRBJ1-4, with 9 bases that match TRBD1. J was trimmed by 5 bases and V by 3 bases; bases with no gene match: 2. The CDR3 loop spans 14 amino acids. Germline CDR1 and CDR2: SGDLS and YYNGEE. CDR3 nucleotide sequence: TGTGCCAGCAGCGGGGGGACAGGGAATGAAAAACTGTTTTTT. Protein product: CASSGGTGNEKLFF.

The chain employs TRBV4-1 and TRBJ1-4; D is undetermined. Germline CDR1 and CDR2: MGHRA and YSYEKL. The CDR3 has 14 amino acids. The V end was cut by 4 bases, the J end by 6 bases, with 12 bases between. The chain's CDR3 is CASSRPGGDEKLFF. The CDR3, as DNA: TGCGCCAGCAGCCGTCCAGGAGGTGATGAAAAACTGTTTTTT.

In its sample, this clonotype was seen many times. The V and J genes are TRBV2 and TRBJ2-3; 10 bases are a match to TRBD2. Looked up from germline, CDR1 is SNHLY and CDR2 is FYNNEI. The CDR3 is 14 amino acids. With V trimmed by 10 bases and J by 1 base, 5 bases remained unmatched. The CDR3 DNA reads TGTGCCACCCTAGCGGGAGTGGGCACAGATACGCAGTATTTT. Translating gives CATLAGVGTDTQYF.

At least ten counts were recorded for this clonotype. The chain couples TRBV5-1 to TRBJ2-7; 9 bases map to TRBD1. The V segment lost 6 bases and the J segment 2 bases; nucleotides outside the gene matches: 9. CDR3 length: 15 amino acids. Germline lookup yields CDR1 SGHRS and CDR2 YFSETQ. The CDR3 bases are TGCGCCAGCACAAAAGAAGGGGACAGGGCCTACGAGCAGTACTTC. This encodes CASTKEGDRAYEQYF.

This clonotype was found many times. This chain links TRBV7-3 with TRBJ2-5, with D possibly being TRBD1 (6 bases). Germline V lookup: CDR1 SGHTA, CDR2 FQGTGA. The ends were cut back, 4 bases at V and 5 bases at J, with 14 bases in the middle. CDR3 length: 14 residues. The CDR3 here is CASSSGATGETQYF. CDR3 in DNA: TGTGCCAGCAGCTCAGGGGCTACGGGGGAGACCCAGTACTTC.

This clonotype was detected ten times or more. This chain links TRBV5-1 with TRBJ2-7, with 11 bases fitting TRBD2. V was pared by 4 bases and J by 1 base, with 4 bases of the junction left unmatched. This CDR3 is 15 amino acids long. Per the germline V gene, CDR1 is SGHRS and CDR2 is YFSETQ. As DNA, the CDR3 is TGCGCCAGCAGCGTACGACTAGCGGGATCCTACGAGCAGTACTTC. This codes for CASSVRLAGSYEQYF.

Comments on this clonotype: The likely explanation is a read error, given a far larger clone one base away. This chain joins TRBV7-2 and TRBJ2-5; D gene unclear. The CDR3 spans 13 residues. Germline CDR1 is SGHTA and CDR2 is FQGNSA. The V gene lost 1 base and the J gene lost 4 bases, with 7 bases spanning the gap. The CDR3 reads CASSLELGETQYF. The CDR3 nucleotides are TGTGCCAGCAGCTTAGAGCTCGGAGAGACCCAGTACTTC.

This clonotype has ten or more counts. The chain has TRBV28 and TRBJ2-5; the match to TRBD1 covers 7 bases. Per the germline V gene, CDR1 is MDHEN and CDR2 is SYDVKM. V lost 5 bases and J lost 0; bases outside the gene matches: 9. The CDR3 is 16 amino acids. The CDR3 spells CASSPPTGQDQETQYF. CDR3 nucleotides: TGTGCCAGCAGTCCCCCAACTGGACAGGACCAAGAGACCCAGTACTTC.

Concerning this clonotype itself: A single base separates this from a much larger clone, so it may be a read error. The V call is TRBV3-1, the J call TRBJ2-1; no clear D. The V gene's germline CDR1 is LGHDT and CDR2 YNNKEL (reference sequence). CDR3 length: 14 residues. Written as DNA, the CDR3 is TGTGCCAGCAGCCAAGATATCGGTTACAATGAGCAGCTCTTC. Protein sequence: CASSQDIGYNEQLF.

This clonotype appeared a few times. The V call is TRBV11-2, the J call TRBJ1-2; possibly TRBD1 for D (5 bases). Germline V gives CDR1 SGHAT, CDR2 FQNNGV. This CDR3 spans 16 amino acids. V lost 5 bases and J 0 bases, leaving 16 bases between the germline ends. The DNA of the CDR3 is TGTGCCAGCAGCCGCGGGGGTAGCGGATCTAACTATGGCTACACCTTC. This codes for CASSRGGSGSNYGYTF. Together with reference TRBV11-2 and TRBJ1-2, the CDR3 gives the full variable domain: EAGVAQSPRYKIIEKRQSVAFWCNPISGHATLYWYQQILGQGPKLLIQFQNNGVVDDSQLPKDRFSAERLKGVDSTLKIQPAKLEDSAVYLCASSRGGSGSNYGYTFGSGTRLTVV.

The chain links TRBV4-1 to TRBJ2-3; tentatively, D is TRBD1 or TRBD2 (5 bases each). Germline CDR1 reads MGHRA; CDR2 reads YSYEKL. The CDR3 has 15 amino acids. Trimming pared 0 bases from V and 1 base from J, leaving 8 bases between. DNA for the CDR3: TGCGCCAGCAGCCAAGATCCGGGGCGCACAGATACGCAGTATTTT. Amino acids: CASSQDPGRTDTQYF.

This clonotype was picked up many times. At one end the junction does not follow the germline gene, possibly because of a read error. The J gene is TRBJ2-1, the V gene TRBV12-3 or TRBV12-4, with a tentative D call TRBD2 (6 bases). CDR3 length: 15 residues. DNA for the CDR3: TGTGCCAGCAGTTTGCCGGGAGTCACCTACAATGGGCAGTTCTTC. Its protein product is CASSLPGVTYNGQFF.

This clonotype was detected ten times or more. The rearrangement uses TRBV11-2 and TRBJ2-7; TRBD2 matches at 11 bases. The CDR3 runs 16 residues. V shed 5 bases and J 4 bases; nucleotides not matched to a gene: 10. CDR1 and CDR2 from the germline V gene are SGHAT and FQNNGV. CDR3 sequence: CASSPRGLAALYEQYF. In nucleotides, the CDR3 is TGTGCCAGCAGCCCAAGGGGACTAGCGGCGTTATACGAGCAGTACTTC.

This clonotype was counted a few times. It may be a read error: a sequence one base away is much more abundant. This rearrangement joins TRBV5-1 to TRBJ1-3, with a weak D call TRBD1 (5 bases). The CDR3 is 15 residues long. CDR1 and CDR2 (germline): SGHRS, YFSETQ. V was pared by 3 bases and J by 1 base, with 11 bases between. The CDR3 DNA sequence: TGCGCCAGCAGCTCGGGGACCCCTTCTGGAAACACCATATATTTT. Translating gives CASSSGTPSGNTIYF.

In nucleotides, the CDR3 is TGTGCCGCACGACTAGCGGGAGAGGGATACGAGCAGTACTTC. This translates into CAARLAGEGYEQYF. The rearrangement joins TRBV6-2 or TRBV6-3 to TRBJ2-7, with 12 bases identical to TRBD2. Trimming removed 11 bases from V and 4 bases from J; junction bases left unmatched: 9. Germline values: CDR1 MNHEY, CDR2 SVGEGT. The CDR3 is made up of 14 amino acids.

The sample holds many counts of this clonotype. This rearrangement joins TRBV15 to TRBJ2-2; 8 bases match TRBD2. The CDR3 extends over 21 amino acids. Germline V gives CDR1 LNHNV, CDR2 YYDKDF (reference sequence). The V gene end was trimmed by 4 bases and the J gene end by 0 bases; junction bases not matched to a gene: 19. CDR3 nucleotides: TGTGCCACCAGCATGGAGAGGTTTGGCGGGAGCGGGGGCGCGAACACCGGGGAGCTGTTTTTT. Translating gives CATSMERFGGSGGANTGELFF.